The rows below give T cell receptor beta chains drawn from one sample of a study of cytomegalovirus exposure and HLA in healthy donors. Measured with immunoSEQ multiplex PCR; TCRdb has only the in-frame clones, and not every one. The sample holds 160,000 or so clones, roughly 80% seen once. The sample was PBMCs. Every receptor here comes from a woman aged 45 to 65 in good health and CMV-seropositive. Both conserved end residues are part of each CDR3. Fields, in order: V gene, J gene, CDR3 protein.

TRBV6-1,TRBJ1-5,CASSERDPGNQPQHF
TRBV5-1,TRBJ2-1,CASSLAGQGAREQFF
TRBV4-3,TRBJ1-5,CASSQRRGPSNQPQHF
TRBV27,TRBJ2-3,CASSYTGGTDTQYF
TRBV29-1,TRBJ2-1,CSVGRVAGGGYNEQFF
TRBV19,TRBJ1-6,CASSITGNSPLHF
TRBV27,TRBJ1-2,CASSLTTRGSAGYTF
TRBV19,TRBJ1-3,CASTQGSGNTIYF
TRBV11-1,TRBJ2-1,CASGAGGLVNEQFF
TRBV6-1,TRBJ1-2,CASSEYQGGDYGYTF
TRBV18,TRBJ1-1,CASSRFRQGIEAFF
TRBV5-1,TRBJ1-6,CASSLRGQSYNSPLHF
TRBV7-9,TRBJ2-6,CASFRDRLSSGANVLTF
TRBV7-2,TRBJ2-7,CASSSNYEQYF
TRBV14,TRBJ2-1,CASSRAGLAGGRNNEQFF
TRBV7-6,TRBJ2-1,CASSLSGGGNEQFF
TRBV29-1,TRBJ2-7,CSVAGQGASYEQYF
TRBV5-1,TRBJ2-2,CASSLATGKAGELFF
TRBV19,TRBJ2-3,CASSPGTAGGPDTQYF
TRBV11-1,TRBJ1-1,CASSLSVPPTEAFF
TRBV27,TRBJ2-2,CASSRAGHLNTGELFF
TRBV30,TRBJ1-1,CAWSTSRLVTEAFF
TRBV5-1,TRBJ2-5,CASSLGGEETQYF
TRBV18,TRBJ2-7,CASSPRDRGYEQYF
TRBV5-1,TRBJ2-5,CASSLEAGLKETQYF
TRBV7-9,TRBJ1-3,CASQGGTGNTIYF
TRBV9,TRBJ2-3,CASSVYGSTDTQYF
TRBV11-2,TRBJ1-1,CASSLAQDRGKAFF
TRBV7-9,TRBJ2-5,CASSSMAALQETQYF
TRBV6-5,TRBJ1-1,CASSYAGNTEAFF
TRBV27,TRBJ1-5,CASSPLRTENQPQHF
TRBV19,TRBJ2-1,CASSMGTSKRYNEQFF
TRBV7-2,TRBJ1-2,CASSLGQGNYGYTF
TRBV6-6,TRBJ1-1,CASSWTGGDTEAFF
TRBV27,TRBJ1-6,CASSLMAGNDSPLHF
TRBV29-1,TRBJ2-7,CSVGVRVPYEQYF
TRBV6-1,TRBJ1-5,CASSDTPNQPQHF
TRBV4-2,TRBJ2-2,CASSQARVRDTGELFF
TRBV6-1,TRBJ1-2,CASSEGQGAGYGYTF
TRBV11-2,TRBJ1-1,CASSPQATEAFF
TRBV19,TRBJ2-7,CASSIVLATAYEQYF
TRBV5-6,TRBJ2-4,CVSSLSGGGGYIQYF
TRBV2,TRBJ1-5,CASSGGGAHNQPQHF
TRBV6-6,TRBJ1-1,CASSYGQNTEAFF
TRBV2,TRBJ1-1,CASSVGTGGTEAFF